Each of the 23 T cell receptor beta chains below was sequenced from the same sample in a study of OX40 agonist ivuxolimab in advanced cancers. Repertoires were generated with immunoSEQ multiplex PCR, while TCRdb's copy carries only in-frame clones and drops some. The sample lists about 82,000 clones; more than 70% were seen once. This specimen consisted of CD4+ or CD8+ T cells sorted from blood, obtained in a trial of the OX40 agonist ivuxolimab. The receptors were sampled from an adult with an advanced solid tumor such as melanoma, head and neck, liver or kidney cancer.

J is TRBJ1-1 and V is TRBV7-9; D not resolved. With 0 bases removed from V and 6 bases from J, the gap between germline ends came to 11 bases. Germline V gene data show CDR1 as SEHNR and CDR2 as FQNEAQ (reference sequence). The CDR3 totals 14 residues. DNA for the CDR3: TGTGCCAGCAGCTTAGCGGGGTTCAGTCCTGAAGCTTTCTTT. Translating it yields CASSLAGFSPEAFF.

This clone was counted between two and nine times. This chain connects TRBV18 to TRBJ1-6; D gene ambiguous. The V end was cut by 3 bases, the J end by 5 bases, with 17 bases between. The CDR3 consists of 17 residues. Per the germline V gene, CDR1 is KGHSH and CDR2 is LQKENI. CDR3 nucleotides: TGTGCCAGCTCACCGCTTAGGGCAGGTAACAATAATTCACCCCTCCACTTT. This sequence encodes CASSPLRAGNNNSPLHF.

CDR3 nucleotides: TGTGCCAGCAGCTTAGATGGGGTTTACACTGAAGCTTTCTTT. It specifies CASSLDGVYTEAFF. The chain links TRBV11-2 to TRBJ1-1; D is ambiguous. Germline V gives CDR1 SGHAT, CDR2 FQNNGV. This CDR3 has 14 residues. With 0 bases removed from V and 3 bases from J, the gap between germline ends came to 8 bases.

The chain uses TRBV7-9 and TRBJ1-5, with 7 bases lining up with TRBD1. V shed 4 bases, J shed 5 bases, and the junction held 2 bases outside the gene matches. Germline-derived CDR1 and CDR2 are SEHNR and FQNEAQ (reference sequence). CDR3 size: 13 residues. Here the CDR3 reads CASSSQGDQPQHF. CDR3 bases: TGTGCCAGCAGCTCCCAGGGGGATCAGCCCCAGCATTTT.

CDR3 nucleotides: TGTGCCACCAGGGGTGGGACAGGGCCTTACGAGCAGTACTTC. Translation gives CATRGGTGPYEQYF. The chain combines TRBV6-5 with TRBJ2-7; 9 bases fit TRBD1. Germline loops: CDR1 MNHEY, CDR2 SVGAGI. V lost 10 bases to trimming and J lost 4 bases; unmatched junction nucleotides: 11. There are 14 residues in the CDR3.

The chain employs TRBV28 and TRBJ2-5; tentative D call: TRBD1 (5 bases). Trimming shortened V by 3 bases and J by 4 bases, and 15 bases separated the two germline ends. Germline lookup yields CDR1 MDHEN and CDR2 SYDVKM. The length of the CDR3 is 15 residues. DNA for the CDR3: TGTGCCAGCAGTTTTAACCAGGCCCAGGGAGAGACCCAGTACTTC. Translating it yields CASSFNQAQGETQYF.

This clone was seen many times. This CDR3 is CAWSSGQGKSNEKLFF. The DNA for the CDR3 is TGTGCCTGGAGTTCCGGACAGGGGAAATCTAATGAAAAACTGTTTTTT. V gene TRBV30 combines with J gene TRBJ1-4; 9 bases map to TRBD1. CDR3 length: 16 residues. Germline V gene data show CDR1 as GTSNPN and CDR2 as SVGIG (reference sequence). V gave up 2 bases and J gave up 3 bases; unmatched junction bases: 7.

The chain has TRBV6-6 and TRBJ2-7; D uncertain. CDR1 and CDR2 from the germline V gene are MNHNY and SVGAGI (reference sequence). V was clipped by 2 bases and J by 6 bases, with 11 bases between them. The CDR3 contains 13 residues. The DNA of the CDR3 is TGTGCCAGCAGTTACGGGCCCCTTGGCGAGCAGTACTTC. This sequence encodes CASSYGPLGEQYF.

The rearrangement links TRBV14 to TRBJ2-7, with TRBD2 matching over 10 bases. Germline V CDR1 and CDR2: SGHDN, FVKESK. V gave up 3 bases and J gave up 2 bases; unmatched junction bases: 7. CDR3 size: 16 residues. CDR3 sequence (DNA): TGTGCCAGCAGCCATCAGAACCTAGCGGGAGCCTACGAGCAGTACTTC. Residues: CASSHQNLAGAYEQYF.

CDR3 residues: CASSQERASGAQITQYF. Here the CDR3 DNA reads TGCGCCAGCAGCCAAGAACGGGCTAGCGGGGCGCAGATTACGCAGTATTTT. The chain recombines TRBV4-1 with TRBJ2-3; 9 bases map to TRBD2. V lost 0 bases, J lost 8 bases, and 12 bases stayed unmatched. The germline V gene has CDR1 MGHRA and CDR2 YSYEKL. The CDR3 is 17 residues long.

To note about this clone: Compared with germline, one end of the junction differs, possibly owing to a read error. The V call is TRBV7-7, the J call TRBJ2-5; 14 positions agree with TRBD2. This CDR3 spans 15 amino acids. Germline V gives CDR1 SSHAT, CDR2 FNYEAQ (reference sequence). The CDR3 loop is CASSLGLAGGETQYF. CDR3 nucleotide sequence: TGTGCTAGCAGCCTAGGACTAGCGGGAGGAGAGACCCAGTACTTC. The complete variable domain, with remaining parts taken from reference TRBV7-7 and TRBJ2-5, reads GAGVSQSPRYKVTKRGQDVTLRCDPISSHATLYWYQQALGQGPEFLTYFNYEAQPDKSGLPSDRFSAERPEGSISTLTIQRTEQRDSAMYRCASSLGLAGGETQYFGPGTRLLVL.

The CDR3 nucleotides read TGTGCCAGCAGCGTAGTAACAGGAGGGGGGACTGAAGCTTTCTTT. Encoded protein: CASSVVTGGGTEAFF. The chain has TRBV9 and TRBJ1-1; D perhaps matches TRBD1 (6 bases). V gave up 0 bases and J gave up 5 bases, with 14 bases separating them. CDR1 and CDR2 (germline): SGDLS, YYNGEE. The CDR3 has 15 amino acids.

J is TRBJ2-7 and V is TRBV9; 7 bases fit TRBD1. The CDR3 sequence is 14 residues long. The V segment lost 4 bases and the J segment 1 base; nucleotides outside the gene matches: 5. CDR1 is SGDLS and CDR2 is YYNGEE in the germline V gene. This chain's CDR3 is CASSPQGVSYEQYF. CDR3 nucleotide sequence: TGTGCCAGCAGCCCGCAGGGGGTATCCTACGAGCAGTACTTC. The complete variable domain, with remaining parts taken from reference TRBV9 and TRBJ2-7, reads DSGVTQTPKHLITATGQRVTLRCSPRSGDLSVYWYQQSLDQGLQFLIQYYNGEERAKGNILERFSAQQFPDLHSELNLSSLELGDSALYFCASSPQGVSYEQYFGPGTRLTVT.

The table lists this clone with a few counts. J is TRBJ2-7 and V is TRBV6-6; 7 positions agree with TRBD1. This CDR3 region has 14 residues. The germline V gene has CDR1 MNHNY and CDR2 SVGAGI (reference sequence). The V gene end was trimmed by 8 bases and the J gene end by 9 bases; junction bases not matched to a gene: 16. CDR3 amino acids: CASRQDRQKGGQYF. Written as DNA, the CDR3 is TGTGCCAGCCGGCAGGACAGGCAAAAAGGAGGGCAGTACTTC.

The V call is TRBV7-8, the J call TRBJ1-5, with 8 bases fitting TRBD1. Germline CDR1 SGHVS, CDR2 FQNEAQ. V trimming: 10 bases; J trimming: 2 bases; junction bases outside the gene matches: 7. The CDR3 has 14 amino acids. The chain's CDR3 is CATDRGYGNQPQHF. CDR3 bases: TGTGCCACAGACAGGGGTTATGGCAATCAGCCCCAGCATTTT. The full variable domain, completed using reference TRBV7-8 and TRBJ1-5, is GAGVSQSPRYKVAKRGQDVALRCDPISGHVSLFWYQQALGQGPEFLTYFQNEAQLDKSGLPSDRFFAERPEGSVSTLKIQRTQQEDSAVYLCATDRGYGNQPQHFGDGTRLSIL.

This rearrangement joins TRBV5-1 to TRBJ2-7, with D possibly being TRBD1 (5 bases). V dropped 4 bases and J dropped 2 bases, with 13 bases sitting between them. In germline, CDR1 is SGHRS, CDR2 YFSETQ. The CDR3 has 14 amino acids. The CDR3 DNA sequence: TGCGCCAGCAGCGTGGACAAGATTACCTACGAGCAGTACTTC. This encodes CASSVDKITYEQYF.

This clone occurred a few times. This sequence joins TRBV5-5 and TRBJ1-1; tentatively, D is TRBD1 (5 bases). The germline V gene has CDR1 SGHKS and CDR2 YYEKEE (reference sequence). The CDR3 has 13 residues. Trimming pared 4 bases from V and 11 bases from J, leaving 18 bases between. CDR3 loop: CASSIRDLTSAFF. The CDR3 DNA sequence: TGTGCCAGCAGCATCAGGGACCTTACGTCGGCTTTCTTT.

V and J are TRBV5-6 and TRBJ2-5; TRBD1 might be the D (5 bases). V shed 4 bases and J shed 1 base, with 11 bases lying between them. This CDR3 contains 14 residues. The V gene's germline CDR1 is SGHDT and CDR2 YYEEEE. CDR3 region: CASSTVDSQETQYF. The CDR3 region has the DNA TGTGCCAGCAGCACTGTCGACAGCCAAGAGACCCAGTACTTC. Full variable domain (rest looked up from reference TRBV5-6 and TRBJ2-5): DAGVTQSPTHLIKTRGQQVTLRCSPKSGHDTVSWYQQALGQGPQFIFQYYEEEERQRGNFPDRFSGHQFPNYSSELNVNALLLGDSALYLCASSTVDSQETQYFGPGTRLLVL.

The V gene is TRBV2, the J gene TRBJ2-5, with D maybe TRBD1 (5 bases). The CDR3 has 13 amino acids. CDR1 is SNHLY and CDR2 is FYNNEI in the germline V gene. V was pared by 6 bases and J by 3 bases, with 11 bases between. In DNA, the CDR3 is TGTGCCAGCAGAGCTTCAGGGAAAGAGACCCAGTACTTC. It translates to CASRASGKETQYF.

The chain is built from TRBV5-1 and TRBJ2-1; D is unresolved. Between the trimmed V and J ends, which lost 7 bases and 6 bases, there was a span of 20 bases. Germline V CDR1 and CDR2: SGHRS, YFSETQ. The CDR3 runs to 15 residues. The CDR3 coding sequence is TGCGCCAGCGGCCGTCGAGGCGACCCGCTCAATGAGCAGTTCTTC. As protein: CASGRRGDPLNEQFF.

This clone was recorded a few times. V is TRBV18 and J is TRBJ1-2; weak D call: TRBD1 (5 bases). The V end was cut by 3 bases, the J end by 4 bases, with 6 bases between. Germline V gene sequence: CDR1 KGHSH, CDR2 LQKENI. The CDR3 runs 12 residues. CDR3 DNA: TGTGCCAGCTCACCCGACAGCTATGGCTACACCTTC. Translating it yields CASSPDSYGYTF. Looking up the rest from reference TRBV18 and TRBJ1-2 gives the full variable domain: NAGVMQNPRHLVRRRGQEARLRCSPMKGHSHVYWYRQLPEEGLKFMVYLQKENIIDESGMPKERFSAEFPKEGPSILRIQQVVRGDSAAYFCASSPDSYGYTFGSGTRLTVV.

A single count supports this clone. V is TRBV5-4 and J is TRBJ2-5; a possible D gene is TRBD2 (5 bases). Trimming stripped 4 bases from V and 5 bases from J, with 18 bases between. From germline, CDR1 is SGHNT and CDR2 YYREEE (reference sequence). This CDR3 has 15 amino acids. The CDR3 sequence is CASSLGGQSGETQYF. CDR3 in DNA: TGTGCCAGCAGCCTTGGAGGCCAGAGTGGGGAGACCCAGTACTTC.

The chain uses TRBV21-1 and TRBJ2-5; no DNA check was done on the table's D call, TRBD2. Matching the DNA end better, TRBJ2-7 makes the J call doubtful. TRBV21-1 is a listed pseudogene. CDR3 length equals 14 residues. The CDR3 loop is CASSRVAVGYEQYF. CDR3 bases: TGTGCCAGCAGCAGAGTAGCGGTCGGGTACGAGCAGTACTTC.